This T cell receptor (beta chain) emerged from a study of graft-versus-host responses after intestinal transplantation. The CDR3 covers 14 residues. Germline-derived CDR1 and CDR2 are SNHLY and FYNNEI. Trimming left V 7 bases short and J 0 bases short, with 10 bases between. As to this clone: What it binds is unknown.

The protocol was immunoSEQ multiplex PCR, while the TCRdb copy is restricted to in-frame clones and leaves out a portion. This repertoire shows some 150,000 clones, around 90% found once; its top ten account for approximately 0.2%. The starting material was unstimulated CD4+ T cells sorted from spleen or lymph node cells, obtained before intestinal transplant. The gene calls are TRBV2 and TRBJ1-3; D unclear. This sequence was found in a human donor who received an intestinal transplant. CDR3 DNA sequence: TGTGCCAGCACGGCAGGCTACTCTGGAAACACCATATATTTT. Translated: CASTAGYSGNTIYF.